Shown below are 2 T cell receptor beta chains from a single sample sequenced in a study of cytomegalovirus exposure and HLA in healthy donors. A multiplex PCR was run with 60 Vbeta primers and 13 Jbeta primers. Libraries were prepared by immunoSEQ multiplex PCR; TCRdb keeps only in-frame clonotypes and omits some of them. The profile shows approximately 190,000 clones, 12% of them singletons. The specimen was PBMCs. Every receptor here comes from a man aged 45-60 years in good health and CMV-seropositive.

This clone was counted only a few times. V usage is TRBV18 and J usage is TRBJ1-1; no clear D. This CDR3 has 16 residues. The germline V gene encodes CDR1 KGHSH and CDR2 LQKENI. V lost 0 bases and J 1 base, leaving 12 bases between the germline ends. CDR3 sequence reads: CASSPPHRGGNTEAFF. The CDR3 DNA sequence: TGTGCCAGCTCACCACCGCACCGAGGTGGGAACACTGAAGCTTTCTTT.

The DNA of the CDR3 is TGTGCCAGCAGTTCGATGGGACAGAGGAATGAAAAACTGTTTTTT. Protein: CASSSMGQRNEKLFF. This chain joins TRBV5-6 and TRBJ1-4; the match to TRBD1 covers 7 bases. Trimming at V came to 5 bases and at J to 5 bases, leaving 9 bases not matched to a gene. This CDR3 is 15 amino acids long. CDR1 and CDR2 from the germline V gene are SGHDT and YYEEEE.